The rows below give T cell receptor beta chains drawn from one sample of a study of blood T cells in healthy people across ages. One entry per CDR3 protein results from TCRdb running MiXCR on the 5' RACE reads. The table records roughly 700,000 distinct CDR3 sequences, approximately 49% of them present only once. Sequenced sample: blood. The receptor source for this set is a woman aged 60-75 years in good health. Each CDR3 is given without its conserved first and last residue.

v_call	cdr3_aa
TRBV20-1	SARGTGRYTEAF
TRBV9	ASSVAERIGISGYT
TRBV9	ASSVGTSGNNEQF
TRBV20-1	SARTIQRAQY
TRBV25-1	ASPSKYTEAF
TRBV2	ASSGAGQGQNSPLH
TRBV11-1	ASSPLDLKVLQRTLTDTQY
TRBV25-1	ASSGEGAGNTIY
TRBV5-5	ASSLAGDGRETQY
TRBV29-1	SVEEPWRYGYT
TRBV9	ASSLSGGPKNIQY
TRBV3-1	ASSQDPGNSPLH
TRBV7-2	ASSFKGLFNEQF
TRBV29-1	SAERTADTQY
TRBV20-1	SASDSGLAGETQY
TRBV7-2	ASSLNSDNGQY